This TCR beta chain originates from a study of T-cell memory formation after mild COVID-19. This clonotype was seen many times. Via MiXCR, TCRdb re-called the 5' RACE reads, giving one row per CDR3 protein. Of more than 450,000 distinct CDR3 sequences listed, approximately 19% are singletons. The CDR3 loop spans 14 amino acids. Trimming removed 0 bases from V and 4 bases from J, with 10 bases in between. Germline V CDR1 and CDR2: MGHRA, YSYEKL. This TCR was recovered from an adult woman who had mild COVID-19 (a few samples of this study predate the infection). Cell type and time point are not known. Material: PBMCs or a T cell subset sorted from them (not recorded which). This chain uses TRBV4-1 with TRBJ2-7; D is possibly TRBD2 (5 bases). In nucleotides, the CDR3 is TGCGCCAGCAGCCAAGAGCGGGCCCTATACGAGCAGTACTTC. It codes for CASSQERALYEQYF.